What follows are 27 T cell receptor beta chains derived from one specimen sequenced in a study. Method: immunoSEQ multiplex PCR; TCRdb's copy keeps in-frame clones and lacks some. The sample includes under 55,000 clones, 90% to 95% of them seen just once. The sample was PBMCs. The receptors were gathered from a man aged 35-49 years with rheumatoid arthritis.

This chain uses TRBV5-8 with TRBJ2-7; 9 nucleotides agree with TRBD1. The length of the CDR3 is 12 residues. With V trimmed by 4 bases and J by 10 bases, 6 bases remained unmatched. Looked up from germline, CDR1 is SGHTS and CDR2 is YDEGEE. CDR3 DNA sequence: TGTGCCAGCAGCCAGGACAGGGGACAACAGTACTTC. Its translation: CASSQDRGQQYF.

CDR3 sequence: CASSLETTNEKLFF. Here the CDR3 DNA reads TGCGCCAGCAGCTTGGAGACAACTAATGAAAAACTGTTTTTT. The V and J genes are TRBV5-1 and TRBJ1-4; D unresolved. V gave up 0 bases and J gave up 0 bases, with 3 bases separating them. The V gene's germline CDR1 is SGHRS and CDR2 YFSETQ. The CDR3 loop spans 14 amino acids. Full variable domain (rest looked up from reference TRBV5-1 and TRBJ1-4): KAGVTQTPRYLIKTRGQQVTLSCSPISGHRSVSWYQQTPGQGLQFLFEYFSETQRNKGNFPGRFSGRQFSNSRSEMNVSTLELGDSALYLCASSLETTNEKLFFGSGTQLSVL.

V and J are TRBV7-9 and TRBJ1-6; 8 nucleotides line up with TRBD1. Germline trimming cut 5 bases from V and 8 bases from J; bases unmatched to any gene: 8. The germline gives CDR1 SEHNR, CDR2 FQNEAQ (reference sequence). The CDR3 has 15 amino acids. The CDR3 nucleotides are TGTGCCAGCAGCGCAACCGGGACAGGCTATTCACCCCTCCACTTT. This sequence encodes CASSATGTGYSPLHF.

Only one count was recorded for this clone. This sequence joins TRBV4-1 and TRBJ2-1, with TRBD2 matching 11 bases. The CDR3 runs 16 residues. Germline lookup yields CDR1 MGHRA and CDR2 YSYEKL. V gave up 3 bases and J gave up 5 bases; unmatched junction bases: 6. DNA for the CDR3: TGCGCCAGCAGCCAGGTTAGCGGGGGGGCAAACAATGAGCAGTTCTTC. Residues: CASSQVSGGANNEQFF.

V usage is TRBV5-1 and J usage is TRBJ2-2; either TRBD1 or TRBD2 may fit D (5 bases each). The V gene lost 3 bases and the J gene lost 10 bases, with 10 bases spanning the gap. CDR1 is SGHRS and CDR2 is YFSETQ in the germline V gene. This CDR3 has 12 residues. The CDR3 spells CASSSSGTELFF. CDR3 coding DNA: TGCGCCAGCAGCTCCTCCGGGACGGAGCTGTTTTTT. The entire variable domain, with the rest obtained from reference TRBV5-1 and TRBJ2-2, is as follows: KAGVTQTPRYLIKTRGQQVTLSCSPISGHRSVSWYQQTPGQGLQFLFEYFSETQRNKGNFPGRFSGRQFSNSRSEMNVSTLELGDSALYLCASSSSGTELFFGEGSRLTVL.

The CDR3 sequence: CASSPSRGMREQYF. CDR3 coding DNA: TGTGCCAGCAGCCCTTCTCGCGGGATGCGGGAGCAGTACTTC. The chain couples TRBV3-1 (or the pseudogene TRBV3-2) to TRBJ2-7; D perhaps matches TRBD2 (6 bases). V lost 4 bases to trimming and J lost 7 bases, with 17 bases between them. The V gene's germline CDR1 is LGHDT and CDR2 YNNKEL (reference sequence). This CDR3 contains 14 residues.

V usage is TRBV27 and J usage is TRBJ1-4; D is unclear. The CDR3 extends over 16 amino acids. Germline values: CDR1 MNHEY, CDR2 SMNVEV (reference sequence). Trimming stripped 2 bases from V and 5 bases from J, with 15 bases between. CDR3 region: CASSLRIGLTNEKLFF. The CDR3 coding sequence is TGTGCCAGCAGTTTAAGAATAGGGCTCACGAATGAAAAACTGTTTTTT.

J is TRBJ1-5 and V is TRBV19; D may be TRBD1 (6 bases). CDR1 LNHDA and CDR2 SQIVND come from the germline V gene (reference sequence). The CDR3 sequence is 15 residues long. Trimming cost V 5 bases and J 4 bases, with 15 bases left between them. CDR3 DNA: TGTGCCAGTAGTCCGGACAGAGGACCGAATCAGCCCCAGCATTTT. Amino acid sequence: CASSPDRGPNQPQHF. Complete variable domain (other parts from reference TRBV19 and TRBJ1-5): DGGITQSPKYLFRKEGQNVTLSCEQNLNHDAMYWYRQDPGQGLRLIYYSQIVNDFQKGDIAEGYSVSREKKESFPLTVTSAQKNPTAFYLCASSPDRGPNQPQHFGDGTRLSIL.

This clone was recorded once. The chain has TRBV12-5 and TRBJ2-6; a possible D gene is TRBD1 (5 bases). Germline CDR1 is LGHNT and CDR2 is FRNRAP. The CDR3 spans 16 residues. V was clipped by 1 base and J by 0 bases, with 7 bases between them. CDR3 nucleotide sequence: TGTGCTAGTGGTTTGGGACAGAGCTCTGGGGCCAACGTCCTGACTTTC. It specifies CASGLGQSSGANVLTF.

The rearrangement joins TRBV12-3 or TRBV12-4 to TRBJ1-1; D remains unclear. Trimming took 3 bases from V and 9 from J, leaving 11 bases between them. The CDR3 consists of 12 residues. The CDR3 region has the DNA TGTGCCAGCAGTTTTAGGCGAACACAAGCTTTCTTT. Translated: CASSFRRTQAFF.

V is TRBV14 and J is TRBJ1-1; D gene ambiguous. Per the germline V gene, CDR1 is SGHDN and CDR2 is FVKESK. Deletions cut 1 base from V and 1 base from J, with 7 bases between. The CDR3 sequence is 14 residues long. CDR3 sequence: CASSQVGGNTEAFF. The DNA for the CDR3 is TGTGCCAGCAGCCAAGTCGGTGGGAACACTGAAGCTTTCTTT.

The genes are TRBV9 and TRBJ2-2; TRBD1 aligns across 8 bases. V lost 3 bases to trimming and J lost 4 bases; unmatched junction nucleotides: 5. The CDR3 length is 15 residues. CDR1 and CDR2 from the germline V gene are SGDLS and YYNGEE. CDR3 bases: TGTGCCAGCAGCGGGGCTCAGGGGGCCACCGGGGAGCTGTTTTTT. Encoded protein: CASSGAQGATGELFF.

The chain has TRBV7-3 and TRBJ1-2, with D possibly being TRBD1 (6 bases). Trimming left V 5 bases short and J 5 bases short, with 15 bases between. Per the germline V gene, CDR1 is SGHTA and CDR2 is FQGTGA. The CDR3 totals 14 residues. CDR3 in DNA: TGTGCCAGCAGCCCAGGGGACGCCCTATATGGCTACACCTTC. Translation: CASSPGDALYGYTF. Full variable domain (outside the CDR3, taken from reference TRBV7-3 and TRBJ1-2): GAGVSQTPSNKVTEKGKYVELRCDPISGHTALYWYRQSLGQGPEFLIYFQGTGAADDSGLPNDRFFAVRPEGSVSTLKIQRTERGDSAVYLCASSPGDALYGYTFGSGTRLTVV.

This clone was counted once. Other DNA variants within this sample encode the same CDR3. The chain links TRBV14 to TRBJ1-1; perhaps TRBD1 as D (5 bases). This CDR3 comprises 13 residues. The V end was cut by 4 bases, the J end by 1 base, with 7 bases between. Germline V gene data show CDR1 as SGHDN and CDR2 as FVKESK. The CDR3 spells CASSLGGNTEAFF. As DNA, the CDR3 is TGTGCCAGCAGCCTTGGGGGGAACACTGAAGCTTTCTTT.

The chain recombines TRBV28 with TRBJ2-7; 10 bases agree with TRBD1. Trimming took 6 bases from V and 4 from J; bases not matched to a gene: 9. CDR3 length: 15 residues. Looked up from germline, CDR1 is MDHEN and CDR2 is SYDVKM. The CDR3 sequence: CASSLGTGVLYEQYF. The CDR3 DNA reads TGTGCCAGCAGCCTCGGGACAGGGGTTTTGTACGAGCAGTACTTC.

The rearrangement uses TRBV9 and TRBJ2-7, with D tentatively TRBD1 or TRBD2 (6 bases each). Between the trimmed V and J ends, which lost 3 bases and 7 bases, there was a span of 20 bases. Germline CDR1 and CDR2: SGDLS and YYNGEE. The CDR3 is 15 residues long. The CDR3 nucleotides are TGTGCCAGCAGCGCCAGGGGCGGGATGGAGCGGGAGCAGTACTTC. Its protein product is CASSARGGMEREQYF. Based on the CDR3 plus reference TRBV9 and TRBJ2-7, the full variable domain is DSGVTQTPKHLITATGQRVTLRCSPRSGDLSVYWYQQSLDQGLQFLIQYYNGEERAKGNILERFSAQQFPDLHSELNLSSLELGDSALYFCASSARGGMEREQYFGPGTRLTVT.

This clone was counted once. CDR3 DNA sequence: TGTGCCAGCGGACTGCGACTAGCGGGGCTCGACGAGCAGTACTTC. Translated, it gives CASGLRLAGLDEQYF. This chain connects TRBV27 to TRBJ2-7, with 11 nucleotides matching TRBD2. CDR1 and CDR2 (germline): MNHEY, SMNVEV (reference sequence). V dropped 8 bases and J dropped 5; count of bases not matched to a gene: 11. This CDR3 is built from 15 residues.

This clone appeared once. The chain recombines TRBV4-1 with TRBJ1-2; 10 bases fit TRBD1. V shed 4 bases, J shed 4 bases, and the junction held 9 bases outside the gene matches. CDR1 is MGHRA, CDR2 YSYEKL, per germline. This CDR3 region has 16 residues. CDR3 nucleotides: TGCGCCAGCAGCCGAGCTGGGACAGGGGAGAGCTATGGCTACACCTTC. Protein product: CASSRAGTGESYGYTF.

The chain links TRBV30 to TRBJ2-7; no clear D gene. Germline values: CDR1 GTSNPN, CDR2 SVGIG (reference sequence). V was trimmed by 2 bases and J by 4 bases, leaving 6 bases between them. This CDR3 is built from 11 residues. In nucleotides, the CDR3 is TGTGCCTGGAGTTCAGGTTACGAGCAGTACTTC. This sequence encodes CAWSSGYEQYF.

This clone was found once. The chain recombines TRBV11-2 with TRBJ1-1; weak D call: TRBD1 (5 bases). This CDR3 has 17 amino acids. The V end lost 7 bases, the J end lost 1 base, and 22 bases lay between the germline ends. Germline-derived CDR1 and CDR2 are SGHAT and FQNNGV. The CDR3 DNA is TGTGCCAGCACCGTGGGTTTGCAGGGAGAGGGGAACACTGAAGCTTTCTTT. This sequence encodes CASTVGLQGEGNTEAFF.

V is TRBV6-6 and J is TRBJ1-6; D ambiguous. Per the germline V gene, CDR1 is MNHNY and CDR2 is SVGAGI (reference sequence). The CDR3 is made up of 16 amino acids. Trimming shortened V by 5 bases and J by 0 bases, and 11 bases separated the two germline ends. Written as DNA, the CDR3 is TGTGCCAGCAGTCCCCGGACGCTCTCCTATAATTCACCCCTCCACTTT. The encoded protein is CASSPRTLSYNSPLHF.

This clone turned up a few times. J is TRBJ1-1 and V is TRBV3-1 (or the pseudogene TRBV3-2); no reliable D call. Trimming took 1 base from V and 4 from J, leaving 13 bases between them. The CDR3 has 15 residues. Germline assignment: CDR1 LGHDT and CDR2 YNNKEL (reference sequence). CDR3 region: CASSQGEDFGTEAFF. CDR3 DNA: TGTGCCAGCAGCCAAGGGGAAGACTTTGGCACTGAAGCTTTCTTT.

The gene calls are TRBV5-1 and TRBJ1-2; 7 bases map to TRBD1. The ends lost 0 bases at V and 6 bases at J; junction bases unmatched: 8. CDR1 SGHRS and CDR2 YFSETQ come from the germline V gene. The CDR3 is made up of 15 amino acids. The CDR3 spells CASSLEGTALNGYTF. In DNA, the CDR3 is TGCGCCAGCAGCTTGGAGGGGACAGCCCTAAATGGCTACACCTTC. Using reference TRBV5-1 and TRBJ1-2 for the parts outside the CDR3, the full variable domain is KAGVTQTPRYLIKTRGQQVTLSCSPISGHRSVSWYQQTPGQGLQFLFEYFSETQRNKGNFPGRFSGRQFSNSRSEMNVSTLELGDSALYLCASSLEGTALNGYTFGSGTRLTVV.

This rearrangement joins TRBV4-1 to TRBJ1-3, with D possibly being TRBD1 (5 bases). Germline CDR1 is MGHRA and CDR2 is YSYEKL. V was trimmed by 1 base and J by 3 bases, leaving 13 bases between them. There are 16 residues in the CDR3. The CDR3 region is CASSQGFRVFGNTIYF. For the CDR3, the DNA is TGCGCCAGCAGCCAAGGGTTCAGGGTATTTGGAAACACCATATATTTT.

The CDR3 here is CASRDRPDGTQYF. CDR3 nucleotide sequence: TGCGCCAGCAGGGACCGGCCGGATGGGACCCAGTACTTC. This sequence joins TRBV5-1 and TRBJ2-5; D remains unclear. V was shortened by 5 bases and J by 7 bases, with 15 bases between the two germline ends. Germline V lookup: CDR1 SGHRS, CDR2 YFSETQ. The CDR3 totals 13 residues. The whole variable domain, remainder taken from reference TRBV5-1 and TRBJ2-5, is KAGVTQTPRYLIKTRGQQVTLSCSPISGHRSVSWYQQTPGQGLQFLFEYFSETQRNKGNFPGRFSGRQFSNSRSEMNVSTLELGDSALYLCASRDRPDGTQYFGPGTRLLVL.

The genes are TRBV7-2 and TRBJ2-7, with 9 bases lining up with TRBD2. The trim removed 0 bases at V and 2 bases at J, leaving 5 bases unmatched. CDR1 and CDR2 (germline): SGHTA, FQGNSA. CDR3 length equals 16 residues. The CDR3: CASSLATSGLTYEQYF. The CDR3 DNA is TGTGCCAGCAGCTTAGCTACTAGCGGGCTTACCTACGAGCAGTACTTC.

The gene calls are TRBV27 and TRBJ2-6, with 7 bases matching TRBD2. After removal of 1 base from V and 2 bases from J, the junction contained 5 bases not matched to a gene. Germline values: CDR1 MNHEY, CDR2 SMNVEV (reference sequence). The CDR3 consists of 17 residues. The CDR3 DNA sequence: TGTGCCAGCAGTTTATATGGCGGGAGTGCTGGGGCCAACGTCCTGACTTTC. Amino acid sequence: CASSLYGGSAGANVLTF.